The 3 T cell receptor beta chains in this list originate from one sample, sequenced in a study of T cells in Graves' hyperthyroidism and ophthalmopathy. Amplified TCR beta CDR3 regions derived from RNA transcripts. With the HTBI primer set, the TCR CDR3 went through a first round of RT-PCR. Each CDR3 protein gets one entry after TCRdb re-called the multiplex PCR reads with MiXCR. The repertoire holds roughly 250,000 distinct CDR3 sequences, with about 16% as singletons. The source material was blood. The receptors were sampled from a woman in her late teens or twenties with Graves' ophthalmopathy.

This clonotype was seen only a few times. The chain combines TRBV7-3 with TRBJ2-7; 7 bases fit TRBD1. V lost 7 bases, J lost 2 bases, and 8 bases stayed unmatched. In germline, CDR1 is SGHTA, CDR2 FQGTGA. The CDR3 runs 14 residues. The CDR3 region is CASILGTDPYEQYF. The CDR3 region has the DNA TGTGCCAGCATCCTCGGGACAGATCCCTACGAGCAGTACTTC.

This clonotype was seen at least ten times. V is TRBV2 and J is TRBJ1-4; TRBD1 aligns across 7 bases. V shed 4 bases and J 4 bases; nucleotides not matched to a gene: 3. Germline V CDR1 and CDR2: SNHLY, FYNNEI. This CDR3 contains 14 residues. The CDR3 sequence is CASSGGQINEKLFF. The CDR3 bases are TGTGCCAGCAGTGGGGGACAGATTAATGAAAAACTGTTTTTT.

This clonotype was recorded many times. The V gene is TRBV6-5, the J gene TRBJ2-7; 8 nucleotides align to TRBD2. This CDR3 comprises 13 residues. Germline CDR1 and CDR2: MNHEY and SVGAGI. The ends lost 2 bases at V and 4 bases at J; junction bases unmatched: 1. CDR3 residues: CASSYTGGYEQYF. The CDR3 coding sequence is TGTGCCAGCAGTTACACGGGAGGGTACGAGCAGTACTTC.